The sequence of this T cell receptor beta chain was determined in a study of early T cells in non-severe SARS-CoV-2 infection. Study-wide background: Unpaired chains resulted from sequencing bulk RNA of unsorted whole blood.

Each cDNA molecule carried a unique molecular identifier. TCRdb re-called the 5' RACE reads with MiXCR, one entry per CDR3 protein. The sample yields 95,000 to 150,000 distinct CDR3 sequences, about 15% seen once. V was shortened by 8 bases and J by 1 base, with 11 bases between the two germline ends. Germline-derived CDR1 and CDR2 are ENHRY and SYGVKD. The CDR3 extends over 13 amino acids. This clonotype appeared a few times. The V call is TRBV10-3, the J call TRBJ1-1; D gene ambiguous. The specimen sequenced was whole blood. The TCR originated in an adult who was a healthcare worker with PCR-confirmed SARS-CoV-2 infection or an uninfected control (not recorded which). The CDR3 region is CAIAPQANTEAFF. In nucleotides, the CDR3 is TGTGCCATCGCCCCGCAGGCGAACACTGAAGCTTTCTTT.